This T cell receptor beta chain comes out of a study of blood T cells in healthy people across ages. This clonotype showed up just a few times. Through a sample-barcoded 5' primer and a J-beta primer mix, a second PCR was run for about 6 to 11 cycles. Researchers report that a template-switch adaptor with 12 random nucleotides tagged each cDNA molecule. TCRdb reprocessed the 5' RACE reads via MiXCR and lists one record per CDR3 protein. Seen here are about a million distinct CDR3 sequences, roughly two fifths observed once, and the top ten hold around 14%. Peripheral blood samples of around 9.8 milliliters were drawn from each donor. Isolation yielded PBMCs, at least 6.5 million per sample, in every case. V lost 0 bases to trimming and J lost 0 bases, with 12 bases between them. The germline CDR1 and CDR2 sequences are LGHNA and YSLEER. The CDR3 has 16 residues.

The sequence derives from a man aged 18 to 30 in good health. The sample consisted of blood. The chain is built from TRBV4-3 and TRBJ2-7; a possible D gene is TRBD1 (5 bases). The CDR3 loop reads CASSQDWQGNSYEQYF. The CDR3 bases are TGCGCCAGCAGCCAAGATTGGCAGGGAAACTCCTACGAGCAGTACTTC.